Shown below are 8 T cell receptor beta chains from a single sample sequenced in a study of T cells in Graves' hyperthyroidism and ophthalmopathy. There were TCR beta CDR3 regions amplified from RNA transcripts. The TCR CDR3 was amplified in a first-round RT-PCR using the HTBI primer set. In TCRdb, the multiplex PCR reads were re-called with MiXCR into one record per CDR3 protein. The table has around 600,000 distinct CDR3 sequences, 14% seen once. Sequenced sample: blood. Receptor source: a woman aged 18 to 35 with Graves' ophthalmopathy.

There are many counts of this clonotype. This sequence joins TRBV4-1 and TRBJ2-1, with 14 bases fitting TRBD2. Trimming took 8 bases from V and 3 from J; bases not matched to a gene: 6. Germline loops: CDR1 MGHRA, CDR2 YSYEKL. This CDR3 spans 16 amino acids. The CDR3 loop is CASSTSGRALYNEQFF. The CDR3 coding sequence is TGCGCCAGCTCGACTAGCGGGAGGGCTCTCTACAATGAGCAGTTCTTC.

This clonotype came up many times. The J gene is TRBJ2-5, the V gene TRBV24-1; D remains ambiguous. Trimming removed 0 bases at V and 11 bases at J, with 15 bases between. Germline V lookup: CDR1 KGHDR, CDR2 SFDVKD. The CDR3 sequence is 14 residues long. CDR3 DNA: TGTGCCACCAGTGATTTGGGCCCTGTCAGTCAACAGTACTTC. This encodes CATSDLGPVSQQYF.

As for this clonotype: A read error may explain this, as a much larger clone is one base away. CDR3 in DNA: TGTGCCAGCAGTTCCCAAGATGGCAATCAGCCCCAGCATTTT. Protein sequence: CASSSQDGNQPQHF. The chain employs TRBV6-5 and TRBJ1-5; D is uncertain. The CDR3 contains 14 residues. The germline gives CDR1 MNHEY, CDR2 SVGAGI. V was pared by 4 bases and J by 2 bases, with 9 bases between.

This clonotype was found many times. V usage is TRBV6-1 and J usage is TRBJ1-2; D unresolved. Per the germline V gene, CDR1 is MNHNS and CDR2 is SASEGT. This CDR3 has 15 residues. Trimming shortened V by 5 bases and J by 0 bases, and 13 bases separated the two germline ends. CDR3 in amino acids: CASSSSPPPNYGYTF. For the CDR3, the DNA is TGTGCCAGCAGTTCGAGTCCTCCCCCTAACTATGGCTACACCTTC.

Remarks on this clonotype: It may be a read error: a sequence one base away is much more abundant. The rearrangement links TRBV2 to TRBJ2-2; D possibly corresponds to TRBD2 (6 bases). Looked up from germline, CDR1 is SNHLY and CDR2 is FYNNEI. The CDR3 sequence is 15 residues long. The CDR3: CASGEILAATGELFF. CDR3 coding DNA: TGTGCCAGCGGTGAGATTTTAGCGGCAACCGGGGAGCTGTTTTTT.

The J gene is TRBJ2-7, the V gene TRBV4-1; D may be TRBD2 (6 bases). V was pared by 0 bases and J by 2 bases, with 14 bases between. The CDR3 runs 16 residues. Germline V CDR1 and CDR2: MGHRA, YSYEKL. DNA for the CDR3: TGCGCCAGCAGCCAAGAGGTTGGGACTTCTGCCTACGAGCAGTACTTC. This encodes CASSQEVGTSAYEQYF.

This clonotype has a count of ten or more. V gene TRBV7-9 combines with J gene TRBJ2-1; 8 bases map to TRBD2. With 4 bases clipped from V and 2 bases from J, the junction kept 16 bases outside the gene matches. Germline V CDR1 and CDR2: SEHNR, FQNEAQ (reference sequence). The CDR3 consists of 19 residues. As DNA, the CDR3 is TGTGCCAGCAGCTACACTAGCGGTACTTTTAGGGCTACCTACAATGAGCAGTTCTTC. Translated, it gives CASSYTSGTFRATYNEQFF.

This clonotype turned up a few times. This rearrangement joins TRBV6-2 or TRBV6-3 to TRBJ1-2; D uncertain. V lost 5 bases to trimming and J lost 4 bases, with 11 bases between them. CDR3 length: 13 amino acids. Germline V lookup: CDR1 MNHEY, CDR2 SVGEGT. This CDR3 is CASSQRLFYGYTF. DNA for the CDR3: TGTGCCAGCAGTCAAAGGCTCTTCTATGGCTACACCTTC.